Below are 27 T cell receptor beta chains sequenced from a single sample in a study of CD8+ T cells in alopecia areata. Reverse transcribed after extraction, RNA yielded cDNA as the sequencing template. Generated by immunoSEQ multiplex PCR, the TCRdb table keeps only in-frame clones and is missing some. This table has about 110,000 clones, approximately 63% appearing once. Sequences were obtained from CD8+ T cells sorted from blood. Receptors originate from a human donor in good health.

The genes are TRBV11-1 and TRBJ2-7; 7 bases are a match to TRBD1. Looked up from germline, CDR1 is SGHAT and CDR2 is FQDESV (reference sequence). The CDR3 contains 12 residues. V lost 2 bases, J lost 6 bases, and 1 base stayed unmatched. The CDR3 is CASSLTGAEQYF. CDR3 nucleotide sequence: TGTGCCAGCAGCTTAACAGGGGCCGAGCAGTACTTC.

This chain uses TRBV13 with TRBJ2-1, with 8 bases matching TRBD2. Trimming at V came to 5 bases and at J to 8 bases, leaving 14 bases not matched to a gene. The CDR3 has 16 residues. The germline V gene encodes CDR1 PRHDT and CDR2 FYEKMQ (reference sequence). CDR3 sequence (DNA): TGTGCCAGCAGCCCCGCTGGCGGGGGGAAGGAAGATGAGCAGTTCTTC. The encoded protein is CASSPAGGGKEDEQFF.

The DNA for the CDR3 is TGTGCCAGCAGTCCCCTCAATCAGCCCCAGCATTTT. As protein: CASSPLNQPQHF. This chain links TRBV27 with TRBJ1-5; D gene uncertain. The CDR3 is 12 amino acids. V gave up 5 bases and J gave up 3 bases, with 5 bases separating them. CDR1 MNHEY and CDR2 SMNVEV come from the germline V gene (reference sequence).

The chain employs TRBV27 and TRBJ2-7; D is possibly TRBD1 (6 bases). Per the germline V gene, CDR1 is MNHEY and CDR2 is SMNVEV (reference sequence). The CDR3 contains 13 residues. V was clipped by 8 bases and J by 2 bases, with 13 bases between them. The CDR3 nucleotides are TGTGCCAGCGCCCCGGGACAAGCCTACGAGCAGTACTTC. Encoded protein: CASAPGQAYEQYF.

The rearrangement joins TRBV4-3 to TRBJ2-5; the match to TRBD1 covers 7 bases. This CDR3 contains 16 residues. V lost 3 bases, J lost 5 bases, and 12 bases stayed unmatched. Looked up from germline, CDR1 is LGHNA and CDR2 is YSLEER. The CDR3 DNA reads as TGCGCCAGCAGCCAGGGGCTGGGGACAGAGGGTGAGACCCAGTACTTC. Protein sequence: CASSQGLGTEGETQYF.

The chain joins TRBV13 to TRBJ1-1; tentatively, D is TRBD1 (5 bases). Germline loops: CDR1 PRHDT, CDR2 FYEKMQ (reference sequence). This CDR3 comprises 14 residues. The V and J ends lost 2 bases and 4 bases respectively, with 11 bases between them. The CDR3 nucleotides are TGTGCCAGCAGCTTACAGGGAGGTGGCACTGAAGCTTTCTTT. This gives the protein CASSLQGGGTEAFF.

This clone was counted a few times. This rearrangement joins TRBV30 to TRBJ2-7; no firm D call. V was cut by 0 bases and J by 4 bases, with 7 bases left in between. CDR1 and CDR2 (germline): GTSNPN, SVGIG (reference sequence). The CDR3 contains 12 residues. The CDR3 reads CAWSVRRYEQYF. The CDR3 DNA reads TGTGCCTGGAGTGTACGGCGGTACGAGCAGTACTTC.

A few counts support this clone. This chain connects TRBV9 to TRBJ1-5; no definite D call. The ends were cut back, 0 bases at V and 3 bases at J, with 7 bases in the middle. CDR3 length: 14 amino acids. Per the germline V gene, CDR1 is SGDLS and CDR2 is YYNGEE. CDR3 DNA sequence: TGTGCCAGCAGCGTAGGGTCAGCCAATCAGCCCCAGCATTTT. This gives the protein CASSVGSANQPQHF. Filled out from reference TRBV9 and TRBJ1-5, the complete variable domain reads DSGVTQTPKHLITATGQRVTLRCSPRSGDLSVYWYQQSLDQGLQFLIQYYNGEERAKGNILERFSAQQFPDLHSELNLSSLELGDSALYFCASSVGSANQPQHFGDGTRLSIL.

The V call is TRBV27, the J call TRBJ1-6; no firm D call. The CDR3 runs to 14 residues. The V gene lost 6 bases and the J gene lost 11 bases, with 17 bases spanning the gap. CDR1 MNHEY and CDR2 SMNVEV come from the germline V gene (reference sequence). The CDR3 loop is CASRLLGGETPLHF. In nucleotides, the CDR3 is TGTGCCAGCAGACTTCTGGGCGGAGAGACACCCCTCCACTTT.

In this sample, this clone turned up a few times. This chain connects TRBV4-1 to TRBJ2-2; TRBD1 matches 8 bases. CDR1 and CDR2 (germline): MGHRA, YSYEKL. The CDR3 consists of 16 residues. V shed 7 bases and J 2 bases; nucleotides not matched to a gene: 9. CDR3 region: CASKVAAGGNTGELFF. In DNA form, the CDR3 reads TGCGCCAGCAAGGTGGCGGCAGGGGGCAACACCGGGGAGCTGTTTTTT.

The CDR3 is CASSLEGFRGRDTDTQYF. The CDR3 bases are TGTGCCAGCAGCTTAGAGGGTTTTCGGGGAAGAGATACAGATACGCAGTATTTT. This chain joins TRBV11-2 and TRBJ2-3; TRBD2 is a possible D gene (5 bases). The V and J ends lost 0 bases and 3 bases respectively, with 19 bases between them. The CDR3 runs 18 residues. Germline-derived CDR1 and CDR2 are SGHAT and FQNNGV. The full variable domain, in which reference TRBV11-2 and TRBJ2-3 provide the parts outside the CDR3, is EAGVAQSPRYKIIEKRQSVAFWCNPISGHATLYWYQQILGQGPKLLIQFQNNGVVDDSQLPKDRFSAERLKGVDSTLKIQPAKLEDSAVYLCASSLEGFRGRDTDTQYFGPGTRLTVL.

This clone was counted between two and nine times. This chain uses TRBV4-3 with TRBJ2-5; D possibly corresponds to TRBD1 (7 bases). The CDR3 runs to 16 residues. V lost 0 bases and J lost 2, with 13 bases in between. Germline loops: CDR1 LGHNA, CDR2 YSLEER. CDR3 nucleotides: TGCGCCAGCAGCCAAGAGCCAGGGGGGAGTCAAGAGACCCAGTACTTC. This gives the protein CASSQEPGGSQETQYF.

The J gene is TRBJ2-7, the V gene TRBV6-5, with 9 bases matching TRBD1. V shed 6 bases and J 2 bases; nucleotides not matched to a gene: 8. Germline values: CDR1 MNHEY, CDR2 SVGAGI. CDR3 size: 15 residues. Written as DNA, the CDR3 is TGTGCCAGCAGCCTAGGGACAGGGAGGCCCTACGAGCAGTACTTC. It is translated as CASSLGTGRPYEQYF.

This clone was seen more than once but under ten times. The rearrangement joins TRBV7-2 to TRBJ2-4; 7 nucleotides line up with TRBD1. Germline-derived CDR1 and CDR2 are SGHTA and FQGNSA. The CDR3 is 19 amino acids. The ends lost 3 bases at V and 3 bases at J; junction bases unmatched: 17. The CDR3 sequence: CASSFRQGPRAMVKNIQYF. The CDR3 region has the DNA TGTGCCAGCAGCTTTCGACAGGGACCCCGGGCAATGGTCAAAAACATTCAGTACTTC. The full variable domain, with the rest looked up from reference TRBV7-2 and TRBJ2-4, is GAGVSQSPSNKVTEKGKDVELRCDPISGHTALYWYRQSLGQGLEFLIYFQGNSAPDKSGLPSDRFSAERTGGSVSTLTIQRTQQEDSAVYLCASSFRQGPRAMVKNIQYFGAGTRLSVL.

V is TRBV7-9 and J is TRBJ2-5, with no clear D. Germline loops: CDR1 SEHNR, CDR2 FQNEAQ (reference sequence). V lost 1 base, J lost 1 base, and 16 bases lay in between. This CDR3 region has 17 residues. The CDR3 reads CASSLGVGGSIQETQYF. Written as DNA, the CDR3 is TGTGCCAGCAGCTTAGGGGTTGGCGGAAGTATCCAAGAGACCCAGTACTTC.

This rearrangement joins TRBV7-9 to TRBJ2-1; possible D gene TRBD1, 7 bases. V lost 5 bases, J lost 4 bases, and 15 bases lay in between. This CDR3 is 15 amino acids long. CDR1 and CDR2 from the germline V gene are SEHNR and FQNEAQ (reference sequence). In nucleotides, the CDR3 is TGTGCCAGCAGCCGAGGAGGGGGCTCGTACAATGAGCAGTTCTTC. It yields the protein CASSRGGGSYNEQFF.

The CDR3 here is CASSYSITHEQFF. As DNA, the CDR3 is TGTGCCAGCAGTTACAGTATTACCCATGAGCAGTTCTTC. This chain uses TRBV6-5 with TRBJ2-1; D gene ambiguous. The germline V and J ends were trimmed by 2 bases and 8 bases, with 10 bases remaining between them. Germline V gene lookup returns CDR1 MNHEY and CDR2 SVGAGI. This CDR3 has 13 amino acids.

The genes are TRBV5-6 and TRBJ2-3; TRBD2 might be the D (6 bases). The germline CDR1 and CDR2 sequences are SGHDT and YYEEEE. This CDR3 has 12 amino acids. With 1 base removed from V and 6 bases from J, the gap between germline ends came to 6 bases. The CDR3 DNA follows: TGTGCCAGCAGCTTGCGGGGGGATACGCAGTATTTT. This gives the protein CASSLRGDTQYF.

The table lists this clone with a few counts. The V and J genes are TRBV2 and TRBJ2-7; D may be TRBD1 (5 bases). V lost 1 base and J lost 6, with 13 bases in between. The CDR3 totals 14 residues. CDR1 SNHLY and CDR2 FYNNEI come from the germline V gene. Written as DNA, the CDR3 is TGTGCCAGCAGTGAAGGGTCAGGGTGGTTCGAGCAGTACTTC. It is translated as CASSEGSGWFEQYF. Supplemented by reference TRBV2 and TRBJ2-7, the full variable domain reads EPEVTQTPSHQVTQMGQEVILRCVPISNHLYFYWYRQILGQKVEFLVSFYNNEISEKSEIFDDQFSVERPDGSNFTLKIRSTKLEDSAMYFCASSEGSGWFEQYFGPGTRLTVT.

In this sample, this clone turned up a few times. CDR3 loop: CASSYGGQEYF. Here the CDR3 DNA reads TGTGCCAGCAGTTACGGCGGACAGGAGTATTTT. V is TRBV6-5 and J is TRBJ2-3; 7 bases agree with TRBD1. Germline V gene sequence: CDR1 MNHEY, CDR2 SVGAGI. J gave up 13 bases and V 2 bases, and 3 bases lay outside the gene matches. This CDR3 spans 11 amino acids.

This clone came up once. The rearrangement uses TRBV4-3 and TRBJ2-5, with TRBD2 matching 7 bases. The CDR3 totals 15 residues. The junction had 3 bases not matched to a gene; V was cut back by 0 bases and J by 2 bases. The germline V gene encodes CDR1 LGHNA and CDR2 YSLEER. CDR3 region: CASSQERGTQETQYF. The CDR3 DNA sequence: TGCGCCAGCAGCCAAGAGCGGGGGACGCAAGAGACCCAGTACTTC.

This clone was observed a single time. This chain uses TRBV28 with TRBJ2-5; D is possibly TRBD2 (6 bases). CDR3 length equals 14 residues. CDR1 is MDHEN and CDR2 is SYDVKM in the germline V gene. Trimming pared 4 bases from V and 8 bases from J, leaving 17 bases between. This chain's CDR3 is CASSSGLNPSTQYF. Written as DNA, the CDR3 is TGTGCCAGCAGTTCGGGACTGAACCCTTCAACCCAGTACTTC.

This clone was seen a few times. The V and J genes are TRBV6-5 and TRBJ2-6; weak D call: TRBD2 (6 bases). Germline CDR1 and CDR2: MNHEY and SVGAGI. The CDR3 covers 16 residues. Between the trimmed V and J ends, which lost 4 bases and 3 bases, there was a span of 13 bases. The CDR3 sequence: CASSLTGVDGANVLTF. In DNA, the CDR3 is TGTGCCAGCAGTTTAACGGGGGTCGATGGGGCCAACGTCCTGACTTTC.

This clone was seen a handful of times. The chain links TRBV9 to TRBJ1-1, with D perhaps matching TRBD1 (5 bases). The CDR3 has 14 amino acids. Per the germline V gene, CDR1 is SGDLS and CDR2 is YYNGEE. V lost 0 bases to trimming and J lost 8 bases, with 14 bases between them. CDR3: CASSVVSGQGEAFF. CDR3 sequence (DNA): TGTGCCAGCAGCGTAGTTTCAGGGCAAGGCGAAGCTTTCTTT.

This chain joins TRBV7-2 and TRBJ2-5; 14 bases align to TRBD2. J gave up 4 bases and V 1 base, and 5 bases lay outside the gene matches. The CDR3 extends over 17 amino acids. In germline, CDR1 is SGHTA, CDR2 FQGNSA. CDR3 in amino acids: CASSLGLAGGPRETQYF. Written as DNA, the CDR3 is TGTGCCAGCAGCTTAGGACTAGCGGGGGGGCCGAGAGAGACCCAGTACTTC.

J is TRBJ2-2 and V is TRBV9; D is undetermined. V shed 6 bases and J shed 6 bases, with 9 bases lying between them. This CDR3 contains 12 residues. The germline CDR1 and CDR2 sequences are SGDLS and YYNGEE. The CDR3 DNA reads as TGTGCCAGCAACCTACGCCCCGGGGAGCTGTTTTTT. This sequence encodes CASNLRPGELFF.

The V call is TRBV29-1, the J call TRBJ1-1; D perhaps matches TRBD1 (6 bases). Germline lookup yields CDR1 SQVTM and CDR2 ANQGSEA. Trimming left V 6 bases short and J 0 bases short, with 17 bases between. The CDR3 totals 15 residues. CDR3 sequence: CSVEGVGMMNTEAFF. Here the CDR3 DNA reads TGCAGCGTCGAGGGGGTGGGCATGATGAACACTGAAGCTTTCTTT.